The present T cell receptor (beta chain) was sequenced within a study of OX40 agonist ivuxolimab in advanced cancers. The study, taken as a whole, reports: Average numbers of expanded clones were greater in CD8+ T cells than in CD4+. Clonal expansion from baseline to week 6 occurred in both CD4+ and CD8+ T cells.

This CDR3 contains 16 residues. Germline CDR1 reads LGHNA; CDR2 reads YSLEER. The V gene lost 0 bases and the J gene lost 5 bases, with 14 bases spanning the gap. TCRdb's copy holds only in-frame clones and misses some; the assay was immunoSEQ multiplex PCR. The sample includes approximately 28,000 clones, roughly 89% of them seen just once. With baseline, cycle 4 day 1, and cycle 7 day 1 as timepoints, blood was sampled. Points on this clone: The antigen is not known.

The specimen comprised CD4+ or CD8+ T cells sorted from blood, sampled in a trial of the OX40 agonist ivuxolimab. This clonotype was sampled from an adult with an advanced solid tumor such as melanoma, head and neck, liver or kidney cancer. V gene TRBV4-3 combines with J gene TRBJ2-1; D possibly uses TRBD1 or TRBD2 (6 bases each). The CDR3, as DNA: TGCGCCAGCAGCCAAGACCGATGGGGGGCCCACAATGAGCAGTTCTTC. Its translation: CASSQDRWGAHNEQFF.